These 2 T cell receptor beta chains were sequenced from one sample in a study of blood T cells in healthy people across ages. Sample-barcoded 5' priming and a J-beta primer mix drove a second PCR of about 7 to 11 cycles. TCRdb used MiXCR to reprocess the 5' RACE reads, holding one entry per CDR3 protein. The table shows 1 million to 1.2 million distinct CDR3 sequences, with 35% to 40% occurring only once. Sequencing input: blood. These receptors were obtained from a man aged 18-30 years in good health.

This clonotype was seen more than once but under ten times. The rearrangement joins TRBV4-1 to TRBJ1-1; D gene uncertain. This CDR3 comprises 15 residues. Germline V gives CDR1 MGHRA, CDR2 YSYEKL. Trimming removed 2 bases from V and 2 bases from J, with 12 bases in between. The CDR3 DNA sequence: TGCGCCAGCAGCCAACCTCCCCGGGATAACACTGAAGCTTTCTTT. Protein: CASSQPPRDNTEAFF.

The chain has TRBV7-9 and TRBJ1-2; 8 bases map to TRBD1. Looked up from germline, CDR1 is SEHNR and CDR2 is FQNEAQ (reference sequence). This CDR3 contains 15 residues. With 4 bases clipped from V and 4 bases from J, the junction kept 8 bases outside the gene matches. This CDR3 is CASSSPGQVIYGYTF. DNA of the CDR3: TGTGCCAGCAGCTCACCGGGACAGGTGATCTATGGCTACACCTTC.